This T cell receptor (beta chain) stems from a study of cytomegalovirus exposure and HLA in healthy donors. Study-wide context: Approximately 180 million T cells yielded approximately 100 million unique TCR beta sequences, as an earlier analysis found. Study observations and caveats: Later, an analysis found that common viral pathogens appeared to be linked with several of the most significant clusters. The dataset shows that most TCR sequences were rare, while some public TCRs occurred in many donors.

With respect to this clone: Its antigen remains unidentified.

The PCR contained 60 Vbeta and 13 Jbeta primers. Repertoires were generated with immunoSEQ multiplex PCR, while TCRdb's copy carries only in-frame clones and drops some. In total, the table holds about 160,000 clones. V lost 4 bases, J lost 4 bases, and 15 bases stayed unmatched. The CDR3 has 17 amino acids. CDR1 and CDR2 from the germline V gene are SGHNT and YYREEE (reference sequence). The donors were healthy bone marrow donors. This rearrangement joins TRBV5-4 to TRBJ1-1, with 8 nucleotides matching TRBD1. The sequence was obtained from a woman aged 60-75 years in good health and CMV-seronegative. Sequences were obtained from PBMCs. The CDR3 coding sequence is TGTGCCAGCAGCCAAGGCTCGGGACAGGCGAGGAGCACTGAAGCTTTCTTT. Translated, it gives CASSQGSGQARSTEAFF.